The 7 T cell receptor beta chains below come from one sample, sequenced in a study of T cells in women clearing cervical HPV infection. Sequenced by immunoSEQ multiplex PCR; TCRdb stores in-frame clones only, minus some. The listing contains about 23,000 clones. The sequenced sample was blood buffy coat. The receptors were gathered from a woman between 18 and 70 years old with a cervical HPV16 infection that either progressed to CIN3+ or cleared (not recorded which).

In regard to this clone: The read ends 3 residues early relative to the CDR3; the germline J gene fills the gap. The chain recombines TRBV7-6 with TRBJ1-5; D remains ambiguous. Germline CDR1 and CDR2: SGHVS and FNYEAQ. This CDR3 is 15 amino acids long. Trimming stripped 0 bases from V and 0 bases from J, with 6 bases between. The CDR3 bases that were read are TGTGCCAGCAGCTTAGCGGCAGATAGCAATCAGCCC. Translation gives CASSLAADSNQP. The whole CDR3 sequence is CASSLAADSNQPQHF.

The CDR3 protein is CASSLARDNEQFF. The part of the CDR3 DNA that was read is TGTGCCAGCAGCTTAGCTAGGGACAATGAG. The chain has TRBV11-1 and TRBJ2-1; D remains ambiguous. The CDR3 goes on 3 residues after the read ends, and that part is filled in from the germline J gene. Trimming left V 0 bases short and J 5 bases short, with 5 bases between. Germline CDR1 is SGHAT and CDR2 is FQDESV (reference sequence). The CDR3 runs to 13 residues. Complete variable domain (other parts from reference TRBV11-1 and TRBJ2-1): EAEVAQSPRYKITEKSQAVAFWCDPISGHATLYWYRQILGQGPELLVQFQDESVVDDSQLPKDRFSAERLKGVDSTLKIQPAELGDSAMYLCASSLARDNEQFFGPGTRLTVL.

A word on this clone: Sequencing ends 3 residues short of the CDR3 end; the germline J gene provides the rest. The V call is TRBV7-2, the J call TRBJ2-7; D remains ambiguous. V gave up 1 base and J gave up 0 bases, with 7 bases separating them. This CDR3 is 14 amino acids long. Germline CDR1 reads SGHTA; CDR2 reads FQGNSA. The CDR3 reads CASSLGASSYEQYF. The CDR3 bases that were read are TGTGCCAGCAGCTTAGGCGCGAGCTCCTACGAG.

Comments on this clone: The sequenced fragment ends 3 residues before the CDR3 boundary, so the rest is inferred from the germline J gene. This chain connects TRBV24-1 to TRBJ2-5; 10 nucleotides align to TRBD1. The V gene end was trimmed by 3 bases and the J gene end by 6 bases; junction bases not matched to a gene: 9. The CDR3 has 16 amino acids. Germline V gene lookup returns CDR1 KGHDR and CDR2 SFDVKD. Here the CDR3 reads CATSDVGTGEEKTQYF. CDR3 bases read: TGTGCCACCAGTGATGTAGGGACAGGGGAGGAGAAGACC.

Note on this clone: The CDR3 end falls 3 residues outside the read, so it is completed with the germline J gene. The chain employs TRBV11-3 and TRBJ2-3; TRBD2 is a possible D gene (5 bases). CDR3 length: 12 amino acids. CDR1 and CDR2 from the germline V gene are SGHNT and YENEEA. The covered CDR3 bases are TGTGCCAGCAGCCCTGACAAGCGGACG. Its translation is CASSPDKRT. The full CDR3 protein is CASSPDKRTQYF.

For this clone: The missing CDR3 end, 3 residues past where the read stops, is filled in from the germline J gene. The gene calls are TRBV4-1 and TRBJ2-2; either TRBD1 or TRBD2 may supply D (5 bases each). Trimming removed 8 bases at V and 4 bases at J, with 14 bases between. This CDR3 spans 14 amino acids. The V gene's germline CDR1 is MGHRA and CDR2 YSYEKL. CDR3 bases read: TGCGCCAGCCAATTTCAGGGAGTCACCGGGGAG. Translating it yields CASQFQGVTGE. The complete CDR3 protein is CASQFQGVTGELFF.

About this clone itself: Sequencing ends 3 residues short of the CDR3 end; the germline J gene provides the rest. The chain uses TRBV5-1 and TRBJ2-1, with 11 bases fitting TRBD2. J was trimmed by 5 bases and V by 2 bases; bases with no gene match: 3. Germline V lookup: CDR1 SGHRS, CDR2 YFSETQ. The CDR3 has 15 residues. The covered CDR3 bases are TGCGCCAGCAGCTTACTAGCGGGGGCCAACAATGAG. Protein: CASSLLAGANNE. From start to end, the CDR3 is CASSLLAGANNEQFF.